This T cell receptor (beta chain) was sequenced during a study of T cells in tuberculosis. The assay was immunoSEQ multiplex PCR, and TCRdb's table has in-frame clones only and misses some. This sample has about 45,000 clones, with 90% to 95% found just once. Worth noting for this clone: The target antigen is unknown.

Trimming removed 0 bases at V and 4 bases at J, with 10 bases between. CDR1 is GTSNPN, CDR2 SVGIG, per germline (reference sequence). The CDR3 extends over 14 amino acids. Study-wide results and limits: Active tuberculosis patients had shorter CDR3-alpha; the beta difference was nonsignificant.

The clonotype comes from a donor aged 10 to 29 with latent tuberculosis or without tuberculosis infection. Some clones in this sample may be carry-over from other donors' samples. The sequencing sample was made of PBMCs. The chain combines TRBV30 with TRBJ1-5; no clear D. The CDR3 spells CAWSVGTANQPQHF. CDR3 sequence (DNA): TGTGCCTGGAGTGTCGGTACAGCTAATCAGCCCCAGCATTTT.